This T cell receptor beta chain was sequenced during a study of T cell responses to AZD1222 COVID-19 vaccine. The protocol was immunoSEQ multiplex PCR, while the TCRdb copy is restricted to in-frame clones and leaves out a portion. In the table there are 90,000 to 120,000 clones, under 95% of which are singletons. This clone was seen a handful of times. Its antigen is not identified. The germline V gene encodes CDR1 SGHNT and CDR2 YENEEA. The CDR3 extends over 17 amino acids. V trimming: 1 base; J trimming: 1 base; junction bases outside the gene matches: 8. Overall study results and limits: The peak T cell response came first, and repertoires were sampled only after it. Along spike, vaccine-associated CD4 TCRs were found throughout, with dominance at 160-218 and 743-854.

The specimen comprised peripheral blood, sampled on day 0 of AZD1222 vaccination. The TCR was taken from an adult in good health. The chain joins TRBV11-3 to TRBJ2-3; 7 bases are shared with TRBD2. The CDR3 reads CASSLGTSLFGTDTQYF. CDR3 nucleotides: TGTGCCAGCAGCTTAGGGACTAGTCTTTTTGGCACAGATACGCAGTATTTT.